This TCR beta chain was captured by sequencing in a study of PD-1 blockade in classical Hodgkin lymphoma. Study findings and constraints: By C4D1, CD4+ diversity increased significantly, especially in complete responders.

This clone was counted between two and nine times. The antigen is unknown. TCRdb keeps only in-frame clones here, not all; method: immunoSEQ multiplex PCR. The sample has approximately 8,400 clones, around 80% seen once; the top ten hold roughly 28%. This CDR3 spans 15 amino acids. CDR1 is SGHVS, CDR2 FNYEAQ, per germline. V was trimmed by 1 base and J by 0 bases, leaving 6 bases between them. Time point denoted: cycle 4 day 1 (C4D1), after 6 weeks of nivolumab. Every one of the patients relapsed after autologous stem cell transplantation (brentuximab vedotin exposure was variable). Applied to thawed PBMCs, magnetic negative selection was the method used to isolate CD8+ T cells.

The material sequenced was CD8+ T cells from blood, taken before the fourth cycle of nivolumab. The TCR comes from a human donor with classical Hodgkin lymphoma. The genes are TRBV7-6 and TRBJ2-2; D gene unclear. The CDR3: CASSLEATNTGELFF. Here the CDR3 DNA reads TGTGCCAGCAGCTTAGAGGCCACGAACACCGGGGAGCTGTTTTTT.